These T cell receptor beta chains were read from a single sample in a study of blood T cell repertoires in COVID-19. Clones were read by immunoSEQ multiplex PCR, and TCRdb kept only the in-frame ones, dropping some. The repertoire holds roughly 30,000 clones, with 81% as singletons. Specimen: peripheral blood. The receptors stem from a woman in her fifties or sixties with acute or convalescent COVID-19. Both conserved end residues are part of each CDR3. A D gene is named only where the DNA matches it firmly. Not every row has a clone size; where given, it reads once, few, many or a size class.

J | length | D | size | V | CDR3 | DNA
TRBJ1-2 | 12 | . | few | TRBV12-3/TRBV12-4 | CASSLQGRGYTF | TGTGCCAGCAGTTTACAGGGAAGGGGCTACACCTTC
TRBJ1-2 | 15 | TRBD1 | . | TRBV5-1 | CASSEAGQGGYGYTF | TGCGCCAGCAGCGAGGCGGGACAGGGAGGCTATGGCTACACCTTC
TRBJ2-1 | 12 | . | . | TRBV11-3 | CASSLNQGEQFF | TGTGCCAGCAGCTTAAACCAGGGTGAGCAGTTCTTC
TRBJ1-2 | 15 | TRBD1 | once | TRBV2 | CASSVPGQGSFGYTF | TGTGCCAGCAGTGTCCCGGGACAGGGATCGTTTGGCTACACCTTC
TRBJ2-7 | 13 | TRBD1 | once | TRBV2 | CASSGQGIYEQYF | TGTGCCAGCAGTGGACAGGGAATCTACGAGCAGTACTTC
TRBJ2-1 | 19 | TRBD2 | . | TRBV4-1 | CASSQAGSGGSSSYNEQFF | TGCGCCAGCAGCCAAGCGGGTAGCGGGGGTTCAAGCTCCTACAATGAGCAGTTCTTC
TRBJ1-1 | 14 | . | . | TRBV7-2 | CASSEWGGTTEAFF | TGTGCCAGTTCCGAATGGGGGGGAACCACTGAAGCTTTCTTT
TRBJ2-5 | 16 | . | . | TRBV5-5 | CASRILGGVNQETQYF | TGTGCCAGCAGAATCCTGGGCGGGGTCAACCAAGAGACCCAGTACTTC
TRBJ1-6 | 13 | . | . | TRBV20-1 | CSASRQGNSPLHF | TGCAGTGCTAGTCGGCAGGGTAATTCCCCCCTCCACTTT
TRBJ1-3 | 14 | . | . | TRBV5-1 | CASSQQVSGNTIYF | TGCGCCAGCAGCCAACAAGTCTCTGGAAACACCATATATTTT
TRBJ1-1 | 20 | TRBD1 | . | TRBV10-1 | CASSTTGGQGRLILNTEAFF | TGCGCCAGCAGCACGACCGGCGGACAGGGTCGGCTGATTTTGAACACTGAAGCTTTCTTT
TRBJ1-2 | 13 | . | . | TRBV5-4 | CASSLGRLDGYTF | TGTGCCAGCAGCTTGGGCAGACTAGATGGCTACACCTTC
TRBJ1-1 | 15 | . | . | TRBV27 | CASSLGAGGSTEAFF | TGTGCCAGCAGTTTGGGGGCGGGGGGCAGCACTGAAGCTTTCTTT
TRBJ2-1 | 16 | TRBD2 | . | TRBV20-1 | CSASPSGGAGYNEQFF | TGCAGTGCTAGTCCCAGCGGGGGGGCAGGATACAATGAGCAGTTCTTC
TRBJ2-3 | 14 | TRBD2 | . | TRBV14 | CASRRRGEVDTQYF | TGTGCCAGCAGACGACGGGGGGAGGTAGATACGCAGTATTTT
TRBJ2-5 | 15 | TRBD2 | . | TRBV7-9 | CASSSRTSGQETQYF | TGTGCCAGCAGCTCTCGGACTAGCGGACAAGAGACCCAGTACTTC
TRBJ1-3 | 15 | . | . | TRBV18 | CASSPEINSGNTIYF | TGTGCCAGCTCGCCAGAGATCAACTCTGGAAACACCATATATTTT
TRBJ1-5 | 15 | . | . | TRBV21-1 | CASRNGQNSNQPQHF | TGTGCCAGCAGGAACGGACAGAATAGCAATCAGCCCCAGCATTTT
TRBJ1-3 | 14 | . | . | TRBV19 | CASTIGSTRNTIYF | TGTGCCAGTACCATAGGGAGCACGCGGAACACCATATATTTT
TRBJ2-1 | 13 | . | . | TRBV6-4 | CASSDAETNEQFF | TGTGCCAGCAGTGACGCGGAGACCAATGAGCAGTTCTTC
TRBJ1-2 | 14 | TRBD1 | few | TRBV5-4 | CASSFEGRGYGYTF | TGTGCCAGCAGCTTTGAAGGCAGGGGGTATGGCTACACCTTC
TRBJ2-3 | 15 | . | . | TRBV5-1 | CASSYLLTLGDTQYF | TGCGCCAGCAGCTACTTACTAACCTTAGGCGATACGCAGTATTTT
TRBJ1-6 | 13 | . | few | TRBV6-5 | CAMRQLQGSPLHF | TGTGCCATGCGACAGCTCCAGGGCTCACCCCTCCACTTT
TRBJ1-5 | 15 | TRBD1 | . | TRBV4-2 | CASSLSGQGNQPQHF | TGTGCCAGCAGCCTTTCGGGACAGGGGAATCAGCCCCAGCATTTT
TRBJ1-1 | 16 | TRBD1 | . | TRBV15 | CATSRDMIGTGVEAFF | TGTGCCACCAGCAGAGATATGATCGGGACAGGGGTAGAAGCTTTCTTT
TRBJ2-7 | 13 | . | . | TRBV5-6 | CASSWDSSYEQYF | TGTGCCAGCAGCTGGGACTCCTCCTACGAGCAGTACTTC
TRBJ2-2 | 13 | TRBD1 | . | TRBV5-1 | CASRDRNTGELFF | TGCGCCAGCCGGGACAGGAACACCGGGGAGCTGTTTTTT
TRBJ1-2 | 15 | . | once | TRBV5-5 | CASSLSAGGPLGYTF | TGTGCCAGCAGCTTGTCTGCTGGCGGCCCCCTTGGCTACACCTTC
TRBJ2-2 | 16 | TRBD1 | . | TRBV9 | CASSPRTGTNTGELFF | TGTGCCAGCAGCCCTCGGACAGGGACGAACACCGGGGAGCTGTTTTTT
TRBJ2-7 | 16 | TRBD1 | . | TRBV28 | CASSLFGGQGAYEQYF | TGTGCCAGCAGTTTATTTGGTGGACAGGGGGCCTACGAGCAGTACTTC
TRBJ1-1 | 15 | . | . | TRBV14 | CASSQASTGSAEAFF | TGTGCCAGCAGCCAAGCGTCAACAGGGTCGGCGGAAGCTTTCTTT
TRBJ2-7 | 14 | TRBD1 | . | TRBV19 | CASSKGQGTYEQYF | TGTGCCAGTAGTAAGGGACAGGGGACCTACGAGCAGTACTTC
TRBJ2-1 | 16 | TRBD2 | . | TRBV28 | CASSSKRGGVYNEQFF | TGTGCCAGCAGTTCAAAGCGGGGGGGAGTCTACAATGAGCAGTTCTTC
TRBJ1-1 | 14 | TRBD1 | . | TRBV6-5 | CASTPGTANTEAFF | TGTGCCAGCACCCCCGGGACAGCGAACACTGAAGCTTTCTTT
TRBJ2-7 | 16 | TRBD1 | . | TRBV7-2 | CASSLVPGTGAGEQYF | TGTGCCAGCAGCTTAGTACCCGGGACAGGGGCGGGTGAGCAGTACTTC
TRBJ1-1 | 15 | TRBD1 | few | TRBV2 | CASSQRQGLNTEAFF | TGTGCCAGCAGTCAGAGACAGGGCTTGAACACTGAAGCTTTCTTT
TRBJ1-2 | 14 | TRBD1 | . | TRBV19 | CASMGDRGPIGYTF | TGTGCCAGCATGGGGGACAGGGGGCCGATTGGCTACACCTTC
TRBJ2-7 | 16 | TRBD1 | . | TRBV28 | CASTQGGDRGFYEQYF | TGTGCCAGCACCCAGGGGGGGGACAGGGGGTTCTACGAGCAGTACTTC
TRBJ2-2 | 14 | . | . | TRBV19 | CASSLQGYTGELFF | TGTGCCAGTAGTCTACAGGGTTACACCGGGGAGCTGTTTTTT
TRBJ1-2 | 16 | TRBD1 | . | TRBV19 | CASRNTGTGVAYGYTF | TGTGCCAGTAGGAATACCGGGACAGGGGTTGCCTATGGCTACACCTTC
TRBJ2-7 | 16 | TRBD1 | . | TRBV5-1 | CASSLKPGTGISEQYF | TGCGCCAGCAGCTTAAAACCCGGGACAGGGATTTCCGAGCAGTACTTC
TRBJ2-5 | 15 | . | . | TRBV3-1/TRBV3-2 | CASRPTTSYQETQYF | TGTGCCAGCAGGCCGACTACCTCCTACCAAGAGACCCAGTACTTC
TRBJ2-1 | 14 | . | . | TRBV11-2 | CASSLQGTHNEQFF | TGTGCCAGCAGCTTACAGGGTACCCACAATGAGCAGTTCTTC
TRBJ2-7 | 14 | . | . | TRBV6-1 | CASSEAGQPYEQYF | TGTGCCAGCAGTGAAGCGGGACAACCCTACGAGCAGTACTTC
TRBJ1-1 | 13 | . | . | TRBV6-4 | CASAREAGTEAFF | TGTGCCAGCGCACGGGAAGCAGGCACTGAAGCTTTCTTT
TRBJ2-7 | 14 | TRBD1 | . | TRBV7-9 | CASSLSTGLHEQYF | TGTGCCAGCAGCTTATCGACAGGGTTGCACGAGCAGTACTTC
TRBJ1-6 | 15 | . | many | TRBV30 | CAWSVRQGGNSPLHF | TGTGCCTGGAGTGTACGGCAGGGAGGAAATTCACCCCTCCACTTT
TRBJ2-5 | 16 | . | few | TRBV10-1 | CASSESIGQHQETQYF | TGCGCCAGCAGTGAGTCGATCGGACAGCACCAAGAGACCCAGTACTTC